Below are 8 T cell receptor beta chains sequenced from a single sample in a study of CD8+CD57+ T cells in acquired aplastic anemia. Genomic DNA acted as the template from which TCR beta VDJ combination and CDR3 sequence profiling were carried out. TCRdb fed the reads into MiXCR, producing one record per CDR3 protein. The data contain 50,000 or so distinct CDR3 sequences, just over 55% of them singletons. Patients who underwent sequencing had shown CD8+CD57+ cell expansion by flow cytometry. The source material was sorted CD4+, CD8+, or CD8+CD57+ T cells (not recorded which) from PBMCs. All receptors derive from a human donor with aplastic anemia.

The gene calls are TRBV14 and TRBJ1-6; 7 positions agree with TRBD1. Germline CDR1 SGHDN, CDR2 FVKESK. Germline trimming cut 4 bases from V and 7 bases from J; bases unmatched to any gene: 10. This CDR3 has 16 amino acids. CDR3 protein: CASSRPRQGGNSPLHF. The CDR3 bases are TGTGCCAGCAGCCGACCGCGACAGGGTGGAAATTCACCCCTCCACTTT.

This clonotype has more than one count but fewer than ten. The chain carries TRBV20-1 and TRBJ2-7, with D possibly being TRBD1 or TRBD2 (9 bases each). Looked up from germline, CDR1 is DFQATT and CDR2 is SNEGSKA (reference sequence). The V end was cut by 2 bases, the J end by 0 bases, with 23 bases between. CDR3 length equals 18 residues. For the CDR3, the DNA is TGCAGTGCTAGATGGCTAGCGGGACAGGGAGAAGACTCCTACGAGCAGTACGTC. The encoded protein is CSARWLAGQGEDSYEQYV.

The V and J genes are TRBV28 and TRBJ1-1, with 7 positions matching TRBD1. This CDR3 comprises 17 residues. Losses at the gene ends were 3 bases for V and 2 bases for J; bases not matched to a gene: 12. Germline CDR1 MDHEN, CDR2 SYDVKM. CDR3 DNA: TGTGCCAGCAGTTTGATCAGGGAGGGGGACAGAAACACTGAAGCTTTCTTT. Translation gives CASSLIREGDRNTEAFF.

The rearrangement uses TRBV11-2 and TRBJ2-7, with D tentatively TRBD1 (6 bases). Per germline, CDR1 SGHAT and CDR2 FQNNGV. This CDR3 spans 13 amino acids. Trimming stripped 6 bases from V and 0 bases from J, with 9 bases between. This CDR3 reads CASRETGSYEQYF. CDR3 in DNA: TGTGCCAGCAGAGAGACAGGCTCCTACGAGCAGTACTTC.

The rearrangement links TRBV7-3 to TRBJ2-7; D is perhaps TRBD1 (5 bases). V was trimmed by 5 bases and J by 1 base, leaving 9 bases between them. There are 13 residues in the CDR3. The V gene's germline CDR1 is SGHTA and CDR2 FQGTGA. CDR3 protein: CASSVDISYEQYF. CDR3 DNA: TGTGCCAGCAGCGTGGACATTTCCTACGAGCAGTACTTC.

The V gene is TRBV7-3, the J gene TRBJ2-7; weak D call: TRBD2 (7 bases). V lost 5 bases and J 7 bases, leaving 21 bases between the germline ends. The V gene's germline CDR1 is SGHTA and CDR2 FQGTGA. CDR3 length: 15 residues. CDR3 sequence reads: CASSPNRGRGKEQYF. The CDR3 DNA reads as TGTGCCAGCAGCCCCAATCGAGGGAGGGGGAAGGAGCAGTACTTC.

The chain links TRBV7-3 to TRBJ2-5, with no clear D. Germline CDR1 SGHTA, CDR2 FQGTGA. This CDR3 is 13 amino acids long. Trimming cost V 0 bases and J 2 bases, with 4 bases left between them. The CDR3 nucleotides are TGTGCCAGCAGCTTAACGAGACAAGAGACCCAGTACTTC. Translating it yields CASSLTRQETQYF.

The rearrangement joins TRBV2 to TRBJ2-3; perhaps TRBD2 as D (6 bases). V was shortened by 6 bases and J by 3 bases, with 16 bases between the two germline ends. This CDR3 region has 15 residues. CDR1 is SNHLY and CDR2 is FYNNEI in the germline V gene. The CDR3, as DNA: TGTGCCAGCAGGGGGGGTCTAGGGGTTACAGATACGCAGTATTTT. Translated, it gives CASRGGLGVTDTQYF.